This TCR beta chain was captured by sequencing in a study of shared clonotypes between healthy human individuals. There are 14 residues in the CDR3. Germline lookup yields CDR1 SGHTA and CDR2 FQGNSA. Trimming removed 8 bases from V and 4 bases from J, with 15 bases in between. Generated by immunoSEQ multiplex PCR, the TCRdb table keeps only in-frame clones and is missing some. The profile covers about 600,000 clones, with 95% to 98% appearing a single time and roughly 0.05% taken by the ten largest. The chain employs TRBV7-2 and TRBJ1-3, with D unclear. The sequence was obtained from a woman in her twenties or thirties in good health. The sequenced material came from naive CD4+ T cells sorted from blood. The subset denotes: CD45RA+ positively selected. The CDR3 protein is CASGNPGGGNTIYF. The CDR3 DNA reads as TGTGCCAGCGGAAATCCGGGCGGCGGAAACACCATATATTTT.